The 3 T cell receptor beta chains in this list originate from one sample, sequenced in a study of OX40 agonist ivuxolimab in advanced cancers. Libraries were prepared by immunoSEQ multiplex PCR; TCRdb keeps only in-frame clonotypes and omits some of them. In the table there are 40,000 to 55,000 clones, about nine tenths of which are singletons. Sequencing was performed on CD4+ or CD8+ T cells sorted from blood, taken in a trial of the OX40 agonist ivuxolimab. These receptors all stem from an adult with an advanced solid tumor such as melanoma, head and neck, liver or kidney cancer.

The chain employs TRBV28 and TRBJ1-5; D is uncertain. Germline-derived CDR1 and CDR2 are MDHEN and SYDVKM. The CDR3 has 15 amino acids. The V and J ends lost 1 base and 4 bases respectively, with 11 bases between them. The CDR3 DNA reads TGTGCCAGCAGTTTATACCGGACCCAAAATCAGCCCCAGCATTTT. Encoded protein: CASSLYRTQNQPQHF.

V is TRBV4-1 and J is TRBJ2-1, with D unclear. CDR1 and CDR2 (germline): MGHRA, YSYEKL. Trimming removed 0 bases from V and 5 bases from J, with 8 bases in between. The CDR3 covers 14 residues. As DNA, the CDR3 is TGCGCCAGCAGCCAAGACGGCGCAGACAATGAGCAGTTCTTC. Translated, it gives CASSQDGADNEQFF.

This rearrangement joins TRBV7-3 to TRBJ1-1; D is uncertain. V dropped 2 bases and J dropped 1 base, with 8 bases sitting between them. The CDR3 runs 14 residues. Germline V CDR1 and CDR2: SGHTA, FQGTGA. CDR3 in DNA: TGTGCCAGCAGCTTAGGGAACCAGAACACTGAAGCTTTCTTT. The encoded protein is CASSLGNQNTEAFF.